Below, 27 T cell receptor beta chains from the same sample are listed, as sequenced in a study of post-analysis software for immune sequencing data. Findings of the study overall: In patients, about 5 TRBV segments were more frequent than in controls, with TRBV5-6, TRBV5-1 and TRBV20-1 among them.

Incorporated into the TCR beta cDNA libraries were unique molecular identifiers, which served to reduce PCR and sequencing biases. One entry per CDR3 protein results from TCRdb running MiXCR on the PCR reads. The data hold about 820,000 distinct CDR3 sequences, with under 70% observed a single time. These receptors lack a known antigen. The sequenced material came from blood. All receptors derive from a girl aged 5-17 years with multiple sclerosis.

This clonotype was recorded a few times. This chain uses TRBV7-2 with TRBJ2-5, with TRBD1 as a possible D gene (5 bases). The better agreement between TRBJ2-7 and the DNA end casts doubt on the J call. CDR3 length: 14 amino acids. Germline CDR1 and CDR2: SGHTA and FQGNSA. The CDR3 is CASSLGGHLYEQYF. The CDR3 coding sequence is TGTGCCAGCAGCTTAGGAGGACATCTATACGAGCAGTACTTC.

The chain has TRBV20-1 and TRBJ1-5, with TRBD1 matching 8 bases. The germline V gene has CDR1 DFQATT and CDR2 SNEGSKA (reference sequence). V was clipped by 1 base and J by 3 bases; unmatched bases: 5. This CDR3 region has 15 residues. The DNA of the CDR3 is TGCAGTGCTAGAGTGCTGGGACAGGTCAATCAGCCCCAGCATTTT. Translating gives CSARVLGQVNQPQHF.

This clonotype was recorded once. V and J are TRBV4-1 and TRBJ2-7; tentative D call: TRBD2 (6 bases). CDR1 is MGHRA and CDR2 is YSYEKL in the germline V gene. The ends were cut back, 0 bases at V and 3 bases at J, with 15 bases in the middle. The CDR3 spans 16 residues. CDR3 sequence reads: CASSQDRRLVLYEQYF. CDR3 bases: TGCGCCAGCAGCCAAGATCGAAGACTAGTCCTCTACGAGCAGTACTTC.

This rearrangement joins TRBV7-9 to TRBJ2-1, with D possibly being TRBD2 (5 bases). The CDR3 is made up of 15 amino acids. V was trimmed by 1 base and J by 9 bases, leaving 16 bases between them. Germline-derived CDR1 and CDR2 are SEHNR and FQNEAQ (reference sequence). The DNA for the CDR3 is TGTGCCAGCAGCTTAGTCCAGTCCCTGGGGAGTGAGCAGTTCTTC. Translated, it gives CASSLVQSLGSEQFF.

For the CDR3, the DNA is TGTGCCAGCGAGATTGGACAGAACACTGAAGCTTTCTTT. Translation gives CASEIGQNTEAFF. The rearrangement joins TRBV18 to TRBJ1-1; TRBD1 might be the D (5 bases). This CDR3 has 13 amino acids. Trimming took 8 bases from V and 1 from J, leaving 11 bases between them. Germline lookup yields CDR1 KGHSH and CDR2 LQKENI.

V is TRBV12-3 or TRBV12-4 and J is TRBJ1-2; TRBD1 matches at 7 bases. The CDR3 is made up of 15 amino acids. The J segment lost 2 bases and the V segment lost 5 bases, leaving 8 bases of the junction unmatched. Here the CDR3 reads CASSPQTGINYGYTF. In nucleotides, the CDR3 is TGTGCCAGCAGTCCACAGACAGGGATAAACTATGGCTACACCTTC.

This rearrangement joins TRBV5-1 to TRBJ1-1, with D possibly being TRBD1 (5 bases). Germline CDR1 and CDR2: SGHRS and YFSETQ. The CDR3 runs to 14 residues. V was clipped by 0 bases and J by 4 bases, with 10 bases between them. In nucleotides, the CDR3 is TGCGCCAGCAGCTTGGGAGGGGAGGTCACTGAAGCTTTCTTT. Protein sequence: CASSLGGEVTEAFF.

Many counts were recorded for this clonotype. CDR3 coding DNA: TGTGCCAGCAGTGAGCGGGGGGGCACAGATACGCAGTATTTT. Its translation: CASSERGGTDTQYF. This chain connects TRBV6-4 to TRBJ2-3; 8 bases fit TRBD2. Trimming cost V 3 bases and J 1 base; bases outside gene matches: 0. Germline V gene sequence: CDR1 MRHNA, CDR2 SNTAGT. The CDR3 spans 14 residues.

The rearrangement links TRBV5-1 to TRBJ2-3; D unclear. Trimming removed 3 bases from V and 5 bases from J, with 10 bases in between. Germline CDR1 SGHRS, CDR2 YFSETQ. The CDR3 extends over 13 amino acids. The CDR3 DNA is TGCGCCAGCAGCTCGGGCCTAGAAGATACGCAGTATTTT. This gives the protein CASSSGLEDTQYF.

This chain connects TRBV10-3 to TRBJ2-1; TRBD2 agrees at 14 bases. In germline, CDR1 is ENHRY, CDR2 SYGVKD. The trim removed 11 bases at V and 0 bases at J, leaving 12 bases unmatched. The CDR3 runs to 18 residues. The CDR3 loop is CADAGTSGSGSSYNEQFF. CDR3 sequence (DNA): TGTGCCGACGCCGGGACTAGCGGGAGTGGAAGCTCCTACAATGAGCAGTTCTTC.

This clonotype was detected a few times. V usage is TRBV20-1 and J usage is TRBJ2-4; D not resolved. The DNA end favors TRBJ2-7, so the J call may be wrong. The CDR3 is made up of 11 amino acids. CDR1 and CDR2 (germline): DFQATT, SNEGSKA (reference sequence). The CDR3 DNA reads as TGCAGTGCTAGAGATCGGCGCGAGCAGTACTTC. Protein sequence: CSARDRREQYF.

This chain links TRBV6-5 with TRBJ2-7; 12 nucleotides line up with TRBD2. Unmatched junction bases numbered 9, after V lost 2 bases and J lost 7 bases. Germline loops: CDR1 MNHEY, CDR2 SVGAGI. The CDR3 spans 16 residues. CDR3 loop: CASSYRGLAGQGEQYF. CDR3 DNA: TGTGCCAGCAGTTACCGCGGACTAGCGGGACAGGGTGAGCAGTACTTC.

This clonotype was found a few times. Sequence at one end of the junction differs from germline and may be a read error. The V call is TRBV6-1, the J call TRBJ1-2; maybe TRBD1 (5 bases). The CDR3 extends over 15 amino acids. Germline CDR1 and CDR2: MNHNS and SASEGT. The CDR3 coding sequence is TGTGTCAGCACCACGGACGGGGCGTTGAGCTATGGCTACACCTTC. This sequence encodes CVSTTDGALSYGYTF.

The chain joins TRBV29-1 to TRBJ1-2; D is possibly TRBD1 (5 bases). This CDR3 contains 12 residues. Trimming cost V 0 bases and J 5 bases, with 7 bases left between them. The germline V gene encodes CDR1 SQVTM and CDR2 ANQGSEA. The CDR3 coding sequence is TGCAGCGTTGAAGAAGGGGTTTATGGCTACACCTTC. This encodes CSVEEGVYGYTF. The full variable domain, completed using reference TRBV29-1 and TRBJ1-2, is SAVISQKPSRDICQRGTSLTIQCQVDSQVTMMFWYRQQPGQSLTLIATANQGSEATYESGFVIDKFPISRPNLTFSTLTVSNMSPEDSSIYLCSVEEGVYGYTFGSGTRLTVV.

The rearrangement links TRBV4-2 to TRBJ2-3; 8 nucleotides agree with TRBD2. V trimming: 1 base; J trimming: 6 bases; junction bases outside the gene matches: 6. This CDR3 region has 15 residues. CDR1 LGHNA and CDR2 YNFKEQ come from the germline V gene. CDR3 residues: CASSQVRSGADTQYF. In nucleotides, the CDR3 is TGTGCCAGCAGCCAAGTACGTAGCGGGGCGGATACGCAGTATTTT.

This clonotype was seen more than once but under ten times. This chain links TRBV7-6 with TRBJ2-1; TRBD2 matches 8 bases. The germline CDR1 and CDR2 sequences are SGHVS and FNYEAQ. The CDR3 length is 14 residues. J gave up 7 bases and V 6 bases, and 8 bases lay outside the gene matches. This CDR3 is CASRPGLGLNEQFF. CDR3 nucleotides: TGTGCCAGCAGGCCGGGACTAGGGTTAAATGAGCAGTTCTTC. Supplemented by reference TRBV7-6 and TRBJ2-1, the full variable domain reads GAGVSQSPRYKVTKRGQDVALRCDPISGHVSLYWYRQALGQGPEFLTYFNYEAQQDKSGLPNDRFSAERPEGSISTLTIQRTEQRDSAMYRCASRPGLGLNEQFFGPGTRLTVL.

The rearrangement uses TRBV5-1 and TRBJ2-3; 14 nucleotides align to TRBD2. Germline-derived CDR1 and CDR2 are SGHRS and YFSETQ. CDR3 length equals 16 residues. V was clipped by 4 bases and J by 6 bases; unmatched bases: 7. The DNA of the CDR3 is TGCGCCAGCAGCACCCGACTAGCGGGGGGGCCTGATACGCAGTATTTT. This encodes CASSTRLAGGPDTQYF.

This clonotype was detected only once. V usage is TRBV25-1 and J usage is TRBJ2-3, with 8 bases fitting TRBD2. The CDR3 is 16 residues long. After removal of 6 bases from V and 2 bases from J, the junction contained 10 bases not matched to a gene. Germline loops: CDR1 MGHDK, CDR2 SYGVNS. The CDR3 sequence: CASSPRGGLPTDTQYF. CDR3 coding DNA: TGTGCCAGCAGCCCTCGGGGGGGACTACCCACAGATACGCAGTATTTT. The entire variable domain, with the rest obtained from reference TRBV25-1 and TRBJ2-3, is as follows: EADIYQTPRYLVIGTGKKITLECSQTMGHDKMYWYQQDPGMELHLIHYSYGVNSTEKGDLSSESTVSRIRTEHFPLTLESARPSHTSQYLCASSPRGGLPTDTQYFGPGTRLTVL.

This clonotype has a handful of counts. The chain employs TRBV4-1 and TRBJ2-7, with 11 nucleotides matching TRBD2. J lost 7 bases, V lost 4 bases, and 12 bases had no gene match. From germline, CDR1 is MGHRA and CDR2 YSYEKL. This CDR3 is 16 amino acids long. Written as DNA, the CDR3 is TGCGCCAGCAGCCCGATCCTAGCGGGGGGTCCTCGGGAGCAGTACTTC. Protein: CASSPILAGGPREQYF.

This sequence joins TRBV25-1 and TRBJ1-2; D perhaps matches TRBD1 (6 bases). Per germline, CDR1 MGHDK and CDR2 SYGVNS. With 6 bases removed from V and 6 bases from J, the gap between germline ends came to 14 bases. This CDR3 comprises 13 residues. The CDR3 is CASSYRVSDGYTF. The CDR3 nucleotides read TGTGCCAGCAGCTACAGGGTCTCGGATGGCTACACCTTC.

J is TRBJ2-5 and V is TRBV9, with D possibly TRBD1 on 5 matching bases. Trimming cost V 4 bases and J 4 bases, with 14 bases left between them. The CDR3 sequence is 14 residues long. Germline CDR1 reads SGDLS; CDR2 reads YYNGEE. The CDR3 here is CASSFRGGAETQYF. The CDR3 DNA follows: TGTGCCAGCAGCTTTAGGGGTGGCGCAGAGACCCAGTACTTC.

This chain joins TRBV10-3 and TRBJ1-2, with TRBD1 matching over 12 bases. In germline, CDR1 is ENHRY, CDR2 SYGVKD. The V and J ends lost 0 bases and 7 bases, in that order; junction bases with no gene match: 9. This CDR3 comprises 17 residues. Here the CDR3 DNA reads TGTGCCATCAGTGAGTCCGTGAAGGGACAGGGGGCTCGTGGCTACACCTTC. Translated: CAISESVKGQGARGYTF.

The chain has TRBV29-1 and TRBJ2-1, with 9 bases identical to TRBD2. This CDR3 is 16 amino acids long. Germline V gene lookup returns CDR1 SQVTM and CDR2 ANQGSEA. The junction had 12 bases not matched to a gene; V was cut back by 4 bases and J by 5 bases. This chain's CDR3 is CSVARVAGADHNEQFF. CDR3 bases: TGCAGCGTTGCTAGGGTAGCGGGGGCCGACCACAATGAGCAGTTCTTC.

V gene TRBV14 combines with J gene TRBJ2-5, with 9 bases lining up with TRBD2. Germline V gives CDR1 SGHDN, CDR2 FVKESK. V dropped 0 bases and J dropped 4; count of bases not matched to a gene: 9. The CDR3 sequence is 17 residues long. CDR3 region: CASSQDFATSGGETQYF. The CDR3 bases are TGTGCCAGCAGCCAAGATTTCGCGACTAGCGGTGGAGAGACCCAGTACTTC.

The chain is built from TRBV10-3 and TRBJ2-5, with 7 positions matching TRBD1. The DNA end favors TRBJ2-7, so the J call may be wrong. Germline V gene sequence: CDR1 ENHRY, CDR2 SYGVKD. CDR3 length: 13 amino acids. CDR3 nucleotides: TGTGCCATCAGACAGGGGTTAAACTACGAGCAGTACTTC. Amino acids: CAIRQGLNYEQYF.

This clonotype was picked up many times. One end of the junction varies from germline; a read error may be responsible. The chain recombines TRBV5-1 with TRBJ2-7; a weak D match, TRBD2 (5 bases). This CDR3 region has 12 residues. Looked up from germline, CDR1 is SGHRS and CDR2 is YFSETQ. CDR3 sequence (DNA): TGTGCCAGCAGCGGAGTCTCCTACGAGCAGTACTTC. Encoded protein: CASSGVSYEQYF.

This sequence joins TRBV29-1 and TRBJ1-4; D not resolved. The V and J ends lost 8 bases and 0 bases respectively, with 13 bases between them. CDR1 is SQVTM, CDR2 ANQGSEA, per germline. This CDR3 comprises 14 residues. CDR3 residues: CSYQASPTNEKLFF. DNA for the CDR3: TGCAGCTATCAGGCATCTCCAACTAATGAAAAACTGTTTTTT.